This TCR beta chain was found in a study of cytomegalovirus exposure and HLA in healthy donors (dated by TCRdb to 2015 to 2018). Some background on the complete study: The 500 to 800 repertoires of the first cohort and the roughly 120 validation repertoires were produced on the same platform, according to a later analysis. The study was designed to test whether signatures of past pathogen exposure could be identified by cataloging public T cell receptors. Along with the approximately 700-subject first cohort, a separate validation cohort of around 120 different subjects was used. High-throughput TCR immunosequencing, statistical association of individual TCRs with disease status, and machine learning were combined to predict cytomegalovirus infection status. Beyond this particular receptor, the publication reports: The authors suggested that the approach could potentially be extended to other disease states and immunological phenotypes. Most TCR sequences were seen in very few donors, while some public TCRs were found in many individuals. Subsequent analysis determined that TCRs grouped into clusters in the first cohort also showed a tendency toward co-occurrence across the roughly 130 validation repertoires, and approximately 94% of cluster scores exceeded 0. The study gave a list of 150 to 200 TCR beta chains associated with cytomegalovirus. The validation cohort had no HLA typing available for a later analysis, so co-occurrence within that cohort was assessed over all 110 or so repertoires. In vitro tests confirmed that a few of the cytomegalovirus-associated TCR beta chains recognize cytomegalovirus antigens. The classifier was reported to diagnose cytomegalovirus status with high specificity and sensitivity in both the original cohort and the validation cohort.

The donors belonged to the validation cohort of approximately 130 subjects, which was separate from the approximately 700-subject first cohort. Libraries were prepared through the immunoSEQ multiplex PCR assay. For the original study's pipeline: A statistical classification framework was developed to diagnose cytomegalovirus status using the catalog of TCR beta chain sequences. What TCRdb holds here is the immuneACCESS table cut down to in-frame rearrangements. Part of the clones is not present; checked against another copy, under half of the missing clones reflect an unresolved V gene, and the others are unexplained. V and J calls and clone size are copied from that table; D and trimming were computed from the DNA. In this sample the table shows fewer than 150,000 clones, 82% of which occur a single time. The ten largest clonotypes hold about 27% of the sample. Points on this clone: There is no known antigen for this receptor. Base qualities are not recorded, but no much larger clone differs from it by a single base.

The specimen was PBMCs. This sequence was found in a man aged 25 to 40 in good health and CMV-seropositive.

In nucleotide form, the sequence is TGCGCCAGCAGTGAGGTCAGGGTTGGCTACACCTTC. The translation is CASSEVRVGYTF. The V and J genes are TRBV10-2 and TRBJ1-2; possibly the D gene is TRBD1, per 5 matching bases. V and J are truncated by 2 bases and 7 bases respectively, leaving an intervening sequence of 8 bases. Sequences WSHSY (CDR1) and SAAADI (CDR2) are obtained from the germline V gene. Including cysteine and phenylalanine, the CDR3 has 12 amino acids. Left in the record is the CDR3 DNA by itself, 36 bases read in frame from the first base.